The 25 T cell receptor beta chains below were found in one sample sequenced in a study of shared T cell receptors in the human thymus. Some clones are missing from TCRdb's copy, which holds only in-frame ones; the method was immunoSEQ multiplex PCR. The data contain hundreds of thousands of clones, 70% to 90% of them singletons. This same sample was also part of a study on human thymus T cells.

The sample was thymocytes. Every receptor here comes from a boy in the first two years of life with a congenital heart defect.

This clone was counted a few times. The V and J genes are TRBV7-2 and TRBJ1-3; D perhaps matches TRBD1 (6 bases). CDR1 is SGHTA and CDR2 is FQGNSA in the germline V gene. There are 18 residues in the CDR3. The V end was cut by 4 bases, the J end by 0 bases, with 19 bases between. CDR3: CASSYPRGGALSGNTIYF. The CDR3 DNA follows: TGTGCCAGCAGCTACCCCCGTGGGGGGGCCCTCTCTGGAAACACCATATATTTT.

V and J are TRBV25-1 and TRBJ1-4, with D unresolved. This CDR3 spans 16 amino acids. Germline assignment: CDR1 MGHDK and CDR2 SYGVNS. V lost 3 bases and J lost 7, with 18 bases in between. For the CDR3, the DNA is TGTGCCAGCAGTGATTCGGAGTGGCGGATTGGTGAAAAACTGTTTTTT. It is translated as CASSDSEWRIGEKLFF.

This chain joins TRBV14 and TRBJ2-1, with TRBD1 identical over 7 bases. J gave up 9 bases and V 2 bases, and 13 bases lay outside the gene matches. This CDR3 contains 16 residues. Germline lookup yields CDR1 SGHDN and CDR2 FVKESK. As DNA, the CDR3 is TGTGCCAGCAGCCAACATCCTATAGACAGGGTTGGTGAGCAGTTCTTC. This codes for CASSQHPIDRVGEQFF.

The CDR3 reads CAWSDLRRTSGSQYEQYF. The CDR3 bases are TGTGCCTGGAGTGACCTTCGCCGGACTAGCGGGAGTCAATACGAGCAGTACTTC. The chain is built from TRBV30 and TRBJ2-7; 13 nucleotides agree with TRBD2. The germline gives CDR1 GTSNPN, CDR2 SVGIG (reference sequence). CDR3 length: 18 amino acids. V lost 1 base to trimming and J lost 4 bases; unmatched junction nucleotides: 13.

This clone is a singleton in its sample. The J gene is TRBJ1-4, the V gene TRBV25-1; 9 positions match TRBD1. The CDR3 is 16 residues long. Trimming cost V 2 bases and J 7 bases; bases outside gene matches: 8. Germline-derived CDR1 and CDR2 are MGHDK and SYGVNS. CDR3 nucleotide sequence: TGTGCCAGCAGTGAACCAACGGACAGGGGAGGTGAAAAACTGTTTTTT. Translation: CASSEPTDRGGEKLFF.

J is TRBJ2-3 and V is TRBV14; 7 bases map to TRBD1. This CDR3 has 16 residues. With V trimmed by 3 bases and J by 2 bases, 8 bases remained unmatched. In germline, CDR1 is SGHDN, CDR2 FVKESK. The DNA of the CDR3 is TGTGCCAGCAGCCACCATCGACAGGGCGACACAGATACGCAGTATTTT. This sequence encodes CASSHHRQGDTDTQYF.

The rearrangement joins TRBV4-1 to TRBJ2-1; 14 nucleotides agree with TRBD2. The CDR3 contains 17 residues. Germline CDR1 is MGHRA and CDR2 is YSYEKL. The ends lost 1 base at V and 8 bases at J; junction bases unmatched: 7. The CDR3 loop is CASSQVKGLAGVDEQFF. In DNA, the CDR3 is TGCGCCAGCAGCCAAGTTAAGGGACTAGCGGGAGTCGATGAGCAGTTCTTC.

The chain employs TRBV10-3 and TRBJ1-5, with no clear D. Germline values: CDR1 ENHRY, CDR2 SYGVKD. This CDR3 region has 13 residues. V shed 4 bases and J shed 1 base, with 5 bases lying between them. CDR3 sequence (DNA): TGTGCCATCAGTGCCCAGAGCAATCAGCCCCAGCATTTT. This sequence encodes CAISAQSNQPQHF.

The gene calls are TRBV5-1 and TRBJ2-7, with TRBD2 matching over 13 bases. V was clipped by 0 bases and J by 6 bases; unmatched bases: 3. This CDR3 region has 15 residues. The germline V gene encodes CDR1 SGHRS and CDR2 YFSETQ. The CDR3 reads CASSLAGLAGAEQYF. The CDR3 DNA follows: TGCGCCAGCAGCTTGGCCGGACTAGCGGGAGCCGAGCAGTACTTC.

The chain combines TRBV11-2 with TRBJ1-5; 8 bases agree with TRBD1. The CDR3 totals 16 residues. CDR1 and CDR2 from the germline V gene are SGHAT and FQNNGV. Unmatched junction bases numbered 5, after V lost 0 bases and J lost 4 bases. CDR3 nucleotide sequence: TGTGCCAGCAGCTTAGAGCGGGGACAGGTGAATCAGCCCCAGCATTTT. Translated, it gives CASSLERGQVNQPQHF.

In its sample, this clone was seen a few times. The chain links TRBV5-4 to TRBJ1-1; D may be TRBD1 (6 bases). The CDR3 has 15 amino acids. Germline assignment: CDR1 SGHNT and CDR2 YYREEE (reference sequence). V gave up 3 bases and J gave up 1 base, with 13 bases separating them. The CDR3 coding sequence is TGTGCCAGCAGCTGGGGGCAGGAGGAGAACACTGAAGCTTTCTTT. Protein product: CASSWGQEENTEAFF.

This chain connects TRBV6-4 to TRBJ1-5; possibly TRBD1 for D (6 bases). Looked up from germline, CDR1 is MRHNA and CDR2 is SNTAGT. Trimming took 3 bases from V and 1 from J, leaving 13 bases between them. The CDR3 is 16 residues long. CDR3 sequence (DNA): TGTGCCAGCAGTGAATCCCACAGGGACAGCAATCAGCCCCAGCATTTT. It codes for CASSESHRDSNQPQHF.

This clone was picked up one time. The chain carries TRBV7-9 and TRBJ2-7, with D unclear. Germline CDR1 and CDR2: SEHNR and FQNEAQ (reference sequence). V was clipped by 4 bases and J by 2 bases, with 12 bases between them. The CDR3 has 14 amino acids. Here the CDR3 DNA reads TGTGCCAGCAGCTCGTCAGGTACACCCTACGAGCAGTACTTC. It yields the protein CASSSSGTPYEQYF.

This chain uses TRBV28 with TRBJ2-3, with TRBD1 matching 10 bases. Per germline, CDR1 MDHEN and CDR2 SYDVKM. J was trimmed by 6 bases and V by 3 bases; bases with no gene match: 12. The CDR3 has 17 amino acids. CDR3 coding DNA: TGTGCCAGCAGTTTCCGCAAGGGACAGGGGAATTCGGATACGCAGTATTTT. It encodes CASSFRKGQGNSDTQYF. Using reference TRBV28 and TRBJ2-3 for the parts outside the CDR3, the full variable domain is DVKVTQSSRYLVKRTGEKVFLECVQDMDHENMFWYRQDPGLGLRLIYFSYDVKMKEKGDIPEGYSVSREKKERFSLILESASTNQTSMYLCASSFRKGQGNSDTQYFGPGTRLTVL.

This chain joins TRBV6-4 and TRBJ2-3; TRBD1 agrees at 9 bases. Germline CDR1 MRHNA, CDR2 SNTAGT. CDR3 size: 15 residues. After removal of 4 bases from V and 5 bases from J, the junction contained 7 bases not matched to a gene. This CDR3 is CASSVGQGEGDTQYF. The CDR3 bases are TGTGCCAGCAGTGTGGGACAGGGTGAGGGAGATACGCAGTATTTT.

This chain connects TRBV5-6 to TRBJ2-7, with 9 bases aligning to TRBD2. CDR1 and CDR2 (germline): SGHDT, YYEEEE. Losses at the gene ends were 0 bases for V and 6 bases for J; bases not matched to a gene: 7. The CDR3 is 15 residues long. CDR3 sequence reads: CASSLGGGGNREQYF. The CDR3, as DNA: TGTGCCAGCAGCTTGGGCGGGGGGGGTAATCGCGAGCAGTACTTC.

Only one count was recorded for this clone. This CDR3 reads CASSKRRVQETQYF. Written as DNA, the CDR3 is TGTGCCAGCAGCAAGAGGAGGGTTCAAGAGACCCAGTACTTC. The chain recombines TRBV21-1 with TRBJ2-5; the listed D gene, TRBD2, was not tested against the DNA. TRBV21-1 corresponds to a pseudogene. The CDR3 is 14 amino acids.

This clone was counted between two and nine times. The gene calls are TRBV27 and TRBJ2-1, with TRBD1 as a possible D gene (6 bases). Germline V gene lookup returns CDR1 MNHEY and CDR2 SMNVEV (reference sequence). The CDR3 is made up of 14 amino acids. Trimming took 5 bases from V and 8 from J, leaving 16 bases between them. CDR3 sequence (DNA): TGTGCCAGCAGTCCCTCGCCGACAGGCGATGAGCAGTTCTTC. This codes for CASSPSPTGDEQFF.

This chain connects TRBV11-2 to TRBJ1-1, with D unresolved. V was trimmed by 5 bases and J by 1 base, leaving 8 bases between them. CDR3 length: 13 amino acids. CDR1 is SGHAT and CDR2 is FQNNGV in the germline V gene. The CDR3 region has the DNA TGTGCCAGCAGCGCGGTGACGAACACTGAAGCTTTCTTT. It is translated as CASSAVTNTEAFF.

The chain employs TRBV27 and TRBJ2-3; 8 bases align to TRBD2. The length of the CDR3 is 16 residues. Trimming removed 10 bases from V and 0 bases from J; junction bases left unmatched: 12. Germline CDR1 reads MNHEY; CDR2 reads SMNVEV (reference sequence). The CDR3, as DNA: TGTGCCACTACAAAGGACGGGGGGGATAGCACAGATACGCAGTATTTT. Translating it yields CATTKDGGDSTDTQYF.

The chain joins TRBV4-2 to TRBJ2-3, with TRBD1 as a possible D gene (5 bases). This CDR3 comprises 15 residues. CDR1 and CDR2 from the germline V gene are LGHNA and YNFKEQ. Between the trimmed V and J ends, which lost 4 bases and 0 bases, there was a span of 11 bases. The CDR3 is CASSPTVFSTDTQYF. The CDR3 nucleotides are TGTGCCAGCAGCCCGACAGTCTTCAGCACAGATACGCAGTATTTT.

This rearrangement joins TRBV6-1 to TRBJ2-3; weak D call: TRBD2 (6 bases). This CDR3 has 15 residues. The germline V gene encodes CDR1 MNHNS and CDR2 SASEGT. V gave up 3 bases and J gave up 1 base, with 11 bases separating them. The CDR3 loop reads CASSDPGLGTDTQYF. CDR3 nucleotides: TGTGCCAGCAGTGATCCGGGACTTGGCACAGATACGCAGTATTTT.

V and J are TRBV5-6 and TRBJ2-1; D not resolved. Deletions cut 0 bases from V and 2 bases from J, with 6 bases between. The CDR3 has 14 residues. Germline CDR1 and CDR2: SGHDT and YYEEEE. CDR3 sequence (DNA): TGTGCCAGCAGCTTGGGGGCAGCCTACAATGAGCAGTTCTTC. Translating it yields CASSLGAAYNEQFF.

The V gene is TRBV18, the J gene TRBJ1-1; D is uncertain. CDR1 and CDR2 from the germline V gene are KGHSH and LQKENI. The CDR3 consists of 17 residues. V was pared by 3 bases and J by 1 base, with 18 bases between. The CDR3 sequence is CASSPSAGWHPNTEAFF. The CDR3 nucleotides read TGTGCCAGCTCACCTTCGGCAGGATGGCACCCGAACACTGAAGCTTTCTTT.

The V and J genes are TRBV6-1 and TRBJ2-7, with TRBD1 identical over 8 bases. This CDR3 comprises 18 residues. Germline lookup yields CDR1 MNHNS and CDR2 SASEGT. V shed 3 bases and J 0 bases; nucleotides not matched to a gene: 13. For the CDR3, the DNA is TGTGCCAGCAGTGACCCCGTACGACAGGGGCCGAGCTCCTACGAGCAGTACTTC. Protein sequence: CASSDPVRQGPSSYEQYF.